This TCR beta chain was identified during a study of cytomegalovirus exposure and HLA in healthy donors. The wider study: Both the 100 to 150 validation repertoires and the approximately 620 first-cohort repertoires used the same platform, as reported by a later analysis. Regarding the study as a whole: The CMV antigen specificity of a few CMV-associated chains was confirmed through in vitro analysis.

The table came from immunoSEQ multiplex PCR; TCRdb's copy has only in-frame clones and leaves some out. The sample includes about 150,000 clones, approximately 86% of them seen just once. This clone was seen a few times. The antigen remains unidentified. The CDR3 totals 13 residues. V was trimmed by 6 bases and J by 11 bases, leaving 20 bases between them. Germline CDR1 reads SGHRS; CDR2 reads YFSETQ. The chain is built from TRBV5-1 and TRBJ1-1; tentative D call: TRBD1 (5 bases). Input material: PBMCs. The source of this sequence is a man aged 18 to 29 in good health and CMV-seropositive. CDR3 coding DNA: TGCGCCAGCACCAATCACCTGGCGCGGGGGGCTTTCTTT. This translates into CASTNHLARGAFF.